Listed below are T cell receptor beta chains from one sample, sequenced in a study. TCRdb itself ran the RT-PCR reads through MiXCR, one entry per CDR3 protein. The data contain approximately 3,800 distinct CDR3 sequences, 34% of them seen just once; the ten biggest clones take up around 5.4%. The specimen sequenced was memory CD4+ T cells from salivary gland. The source is a female donor with primary Sjogren's syndrome. The CDR3 runs from the conserved cysteine through the conserved F or W. The D gene is left open where the match is weak. Clone size is not always given. Where it is, it says once, few, many or a class for expanded clones.

>.|TRBJ2-1|TRBD2|TRBV12-3/TRBV12-4
CASSFAGGSYNEQFF
TGTGCCAGCAGTTTTGCGGGGGGCTCCTACAATGAGCAGTTCTTC
>many|TRBJ2-5|.|TRBV6-5
CASSYSYGRGGSRETQYF
TGTGCCAGCAGTTACTCATATGGGAGAGGGGGATCACGAGAGACCCAGTACTTC
>.|TRBJ1-5|.|TRBV7-2
CASSLNGIGQNQPQHF
TGTGCCAGCAGCTTAAATGGGATAGGGCAGAATCAGCCCCAGCATTTT
>large|TRBJ2-3|TRBD2|TRBV20-1
CSAPEAGEDTQYF
TGCAGTGCTCCCGAAGCGGGGGAGGATACGCAGTATTTT
>medium-sized|TRBJ1-5|.|TRBV20-1
CSARDGRGGNQPQHF
TGCAGTGCTAGAGATGGCAGGGGAGGCAATCAGCCCCAGCATTTT
>many|TRBJ2-3|TRBD2|TRBV9
CASSSRGTSGGPRGDTQYF
TGTGCCAGCAGCTCCCGGGGGACTAGCGGGGGCCCGCGGGGAGATACGCAGTATTTT
>medium-sized|TRBJ1-6|.|TRBV7-2
CASSLRRDAPLHF
TGTGCCAGCAGCTTGCGCAGGGATGCACCCCTCCACTTT
>medium-sized|TRBJ2-3|TRBD2|TRBV5-1
CASSLGSGGPITDTQYF
TGCGCCAGCAGCTTGGGAAGCGGGGGGCCGATCACAGATACGCAGTATTTT
>medium-sized|TRBJ2-7|TRBD2|TRBV7-6
CASSRTSGGSYEQYF
TGTGCCAGCAGCAGAACTAGCGGGGGTTCCTACGAGCAGTACTTC
>.|TRBJ1-2|.|TRBV5-1
CASSLVPSAQGNGYTF
TGCGCCAGCAGCTTGGTTCCTAGCGCGCAGGGGAATGGCTACACCTTC
>medium-sized|TRBJ2-3|TRBD1|TRBV5-1
CASSLGRTGDTDTQYF
TGCGCCAGCAGCTTGGGGCGGACAGGGGACACAGATACGCAGTATTTT
>.|TRBJ2-3|TRBD1|TRBV12-3/TRBV12-4
CASGNSGTGGADTQYF
TGTGCCAGCGGAAACTCGGGGACAGGGGGAGCAGATACGCAGTATTTT
>.|TRBJ2-7|.|TRBV2
CASSEGYEQYF
TGTGCCAGCAGTGAAGGCTACGAGCAGTACTTC
>once|TRBJ1-1|.|TRBV5-5
CASSLKGYTEAFF
TGTGCCAGCAGCTTAAAGGGATACACTGAAGCTTTCTTT
>.|TRBJ2-4|.|TRBV7-9
CASRVNTGELFFGGGWDIQYF
.
>medium-sized|TRBJ1-5|TRBD1|TRBV20-1
CSAPGQLGQPQHF
TGCAGTGCCCCGGGACAGTTAGGCCAGCCCCAGCATTTT
>.|TRBJ2-1|TRBD2|TRBV24-1
CASSGLAGNEQFF
TGTGCCAGCTCCGGACTAGCGGGGAATGAGCAGTTCTTC
>medium-sized|TRBJ2-7|TRBD2|TRBV4-3
CASSQGPGLAGGSTYEQYF
TGCGCCAGCAGCCAAGGACCGGGACTAGCGGGAGGATCGACGTACGAGCAGTACTTC
>medium-sized|TRBJ2-1|TRBD2|TRBV5-4
CASSLASGRAAEQFF
TGTGCCAGCAGCTTGGCTAGCGGGAGGGCCGCAGAGCAGTTCTTC
>few|TRBJ2-2|TRBD1|TRBV2
CASSDQGANTGELFF
TGTGCCAGCAGTGATCAGGGGGCGAACACCGGGGAGCTGTTTTTT
>many|TRBJ1-6|.|TRBV13
CASSLGGHLYNSPLHF
TGTGCCAGCAGCTTAGGGGGCCACCTGTATAATTCACCCCTCCACTTT
>once|TRBJ2-1|TRBD1|TRBV5-1
CASSIGQGIYNEQFF
TGCGCCAGCAGCATCGGACAGGGAATCTACAATGAGCAGTTCTTC
>once|TRBJ2-1|TRBD2|TRBV27
CASSPSGSKYEQFF
TGTGCCAGCAGTCCTAGCGGGAGTAAGTATGAGCAGTTCTTC
>.|TRBJ2-7|TRBD1|TRBV9
CASSVGLGQLSYEQYF
TGTGCCAGCAGCGTAGGTTTGGGACAGCTATCCTACGAGCAGTACTTC
>large|TRBJ1-2|.|TRBV7-9
CASSPTGNYGYTF
TGTGCCAGCAGCCCTACAGGGAACTATGGCTACACCTTC
>.|TRBJ2-3|.|TRBV15
CATSRDRGYEQYF
TGTGCCACCAGCAGAGATCGGGGTTATGAGCAGTATTTT
>once|TRBJ1-1|.|TRBV9
CASSAAGSTEAFF
TGTGCCAGCAGCGCCGCGGGGAGCACTGAAGCTTTCTTT
>medium-sized|TRBJ2-1|TRBD2|TRBV24-1
CATSEIPREGVNEQFF
TGTGCCACCAGCGAAATTCCACGGGAGGGAGTCAATGAGCAGTTCTTC
>.|TRBJ2-1|.|TRBV5-4
CASSLGRGGYNEQFF
TGTGCCAGCAGCTTGGGCAGGGGGGGGTACAATGAGCAGTTCTTC
>.|TRBJ1-5|.|TRBV29-1
CSVEGSGVGQPQHF
TGCAGCGTTGAAGGGTCCGGGGTTGGTCAGCCCCAGCATTTT
>medium-sized|TRBJ2-1|TRBD2|TRBV6-5
CASSYTVVIQTSGRNEQFF
TGTGCCAGCAGTTACACCGTCGTGATCCAGACTAGCGGGAGGAATGAGCAGTTCTTC
>.|TRBJ1-2|.|TRBV7-2
CASSSQGYGYTF
TGTGCCAGCAGCTCCCAGGGTTATGGCTACACCTTC
>medium-sized|TRBJ2-6|TRBD1|TRBV20-1
CSARPPRQGRAANVLTF
TGCAGTGCTAGACCACCGCGACAGGGAAGGGCCGCCAACGTCCTGACTTTC
>large|TRBJ2-4|.|TRBV20-1
CSAIRDGGNIQYF
TGCAGTGCCATCCGGGACGGGGGCAACATTCAGTACTTC
>medium-sized|TRBJ2-1|.|TRBV11-3
CASSTRQNNEQFF
TGTGCCAGCAGCACCCGACAGAACAATGAGCAGTTCTTC
>few|TRBJ2-1|.|TRBV19
CASRGGHPYNEQFF
TGTGCCAGTAGAGGGGGACATCCCTACAATGAGCAGTTCTTC
>medium-sized|TRBJ2-3|TRBD1|TRBV20-1
CSARGGQGAARGTQYF
TGCAGTGCTAGAGGGGGACAGGGGGCGGCAAGGGGTACGCAGTATTTT
>many|TRBJ1-5|TRBD1|TRBV24-1
CATSDSRDRGFGNQPQHF
TGTGCCACCAGTGATTCCCGGGACAGGGGGTTTGGCAATCAGCCCCAGCATTTT
>medium-sized|TRBJ1-2|.|TRBV7-9
CASSPLWRSEKGYTF
TGTGCCAGCAGCCCTCTATGGAGATCCGAGAAAGGCTACACCTTC
>.|TRBJ2-1|.|TRBV9
CASSVGWGEQFF
TGTGCCAGCAGCGTAGGCTGGGGTGAGCAGTTCTTC
>medium-sized|TRBJ2-1|.|TRBV27
CASSLKGGRGYNEQFF
TGTGCCAGCAGTTTAAAAGGAGGCCGGGGCTACAATGAGCAGTTCTTC
>medium-sized|TRBJ1-2|.|TRBV5-6
CASSLGGARNYGYTF
TGTGCCAGCAGCTTAGGGGGGGCGCGGAACTATGGCTACACCTTC
>medium-sized|TRBJ1-1|TRBD1|TRBV20-1
CSAIGTGDEAFF
TGCAGTGCTATCGGGACAGGAGATGAAGCTTTCTTT
>medium-sized|TRBJ2-1|.|TRBV5-1
CASSSQGGASYNEQFF
TGCGCCAGCAGCTCCCAGGGCGGAGCCTCCTACAATGAGCAGTTCTTC
>.|TRBJ1-2|TRBD1|TRBV27
CASSPWTGGRYGYTF
TGTGCCAGCAGTCCCTGGACAGGGGGACGCTATGGCTACACCTTC
>few|TRBJ2-3|TRBD1|TRBV19
CASSIRQGASTDTQYF
TGTGCCAGTAGTATCAGACAGGGGGCTAGCACAGATACGCAGTATTTT